The rows below give T cell receptor beta chains drawn from one sample of a study of blood T cells in healthy people across ages. MiXCR, applied by TCRdb to the 5' RACE reads, yields one record per CDR3 protein. The top ten clones hold around a quarter of a sample with just over 800,000 distinct CDR3 sequences, around 68% of them seen once. The sample was blood. These TCRs come from a man aged 30 to 39 in good health. Both conserved end residues are part of each CDR3.

J	V	CDR3
TRBJ2-5	TRBV6-5	CASGQIQETQYF
TRBJ2-1	TRBV21-1	CASSKEGASGLYIVDEQFF
TRBJ2-3	TRBV27	CASSFGSGGDTDTQYF
TRBJ2-1	TRBV20-1	CSARVIGLNEQFF
TRBJ2-7	TRBV12-3/TRBV12-4	CASSLVGGVYEQYF
TRBJ2-1	TRBV5-4	CASSGGRGRDNEQFF
TRBJ2-5	TRBV14	CASSPRGTGDQETQYF
TRBJ2-7	TRBV14	CASSQNRGTYEQYF
TRBJ2-1	TRBV7-9	CASRPFSSYNEQFF
TRBJ2-7	TRBV29-1	CSVLAGSSYEQYF
TRBJ1-2	TRBV5-1	CASSATGGSGYTF
TRBJ2-7	TRBV7-9	CASSSAQGRLPYEQYF
TRBJ1-5	TRBV29-1	CSVEEGFGNQPQHF
TRBJ2-1	TRBV4-2	CASSQELAGLNEQFF
-	TRBV3-1	CASSQDGRGLETQYF
TRBJ2-7	TRBV28	CASSLGEGGLSYEQYF
TRBJ2-1	TRBV3-1	CASGGQPHNEQFF
TRBJ1-4	TRBV4-2	CASSQEAGTNEKLFF
TRBJ1-2	TRBV7-9	CASSLGRIYGYTF
TRBJ2-1	TRBV7-2	CASSLAGQETGEQFF
TRBJ2-1	TRBV9	CASSVLGTSYNEQFF
TRBJ2-7	TRBV15	CATSRDRAGGKNEQYF
TRBJ1-1	TRBV6-1	CASSLRRQGRLNTEAFF
TRBJ2-1	TRBV5-1	CASSLFAGDYNEQFF
TRBJ2-7	TRBV12-3/TRBV12-4	CASSLRLANTYEQYF
TRBJ1-6	TRBV5-8	CASSLLRGGSSPLHF
-	TRBV6-2/TRBV6-3	CATQEWTGYEQYF